This T cell receptor beta chain was found in a study of T-cell memory formation after mild COVID-19. This CDR3 is 16 amino acids long. Looked up from germline, CDR1 is MNHEY and CDR2 is SMNVEV (reference sequence). Losses at the gene ends were 3 bases for V and 0 bases for J; bases not matched to a gene: 4. The sample holds a few counts of this clonotype. TCRdb itself ran the 5' RACE reads through MiXCR, one entry per CDR3 protein. This table has under 550,000 distinct CDR3 sequences, about 20% appearing once. The source material was PBMCs or a T cell subset sorted from them (not recorded which). This receptor was taken from an adult woman who had mild COVID-19 (a few samples of this study predate the infection). Cell type and time point are not known. This chain connects TRBV27 to TRBJ2-1; TRBD2 matches 8 bases. CDR3 loop: CASSFGLAGSYNEQFF. CDR3 nucleotides: TGTGCCAGCAGTTTCGGGCTAGCGGGCTCCTACAATGAGCAGTTCTTC.